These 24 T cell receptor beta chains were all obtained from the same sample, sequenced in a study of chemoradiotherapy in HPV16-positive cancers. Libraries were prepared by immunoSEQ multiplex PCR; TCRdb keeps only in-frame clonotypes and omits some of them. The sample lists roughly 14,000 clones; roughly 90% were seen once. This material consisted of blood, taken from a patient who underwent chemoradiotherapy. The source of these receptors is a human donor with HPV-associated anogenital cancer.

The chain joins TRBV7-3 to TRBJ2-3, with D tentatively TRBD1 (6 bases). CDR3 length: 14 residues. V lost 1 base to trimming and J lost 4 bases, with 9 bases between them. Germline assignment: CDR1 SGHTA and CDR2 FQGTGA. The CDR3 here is CASSLNRAADTQYF. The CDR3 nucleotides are TGTGCCAGCAGCTTAAACAGGGCCGCAGATACGCAGTATTTT.

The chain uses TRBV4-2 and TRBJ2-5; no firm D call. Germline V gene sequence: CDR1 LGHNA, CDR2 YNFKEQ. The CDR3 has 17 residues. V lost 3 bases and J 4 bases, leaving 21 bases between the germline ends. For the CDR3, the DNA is TGTGCCAGCAGCCAGGATATTGGCAGGAACGCTCGAGAGACCCAGTACTTC. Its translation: CASSQDIGRNARETQYF.

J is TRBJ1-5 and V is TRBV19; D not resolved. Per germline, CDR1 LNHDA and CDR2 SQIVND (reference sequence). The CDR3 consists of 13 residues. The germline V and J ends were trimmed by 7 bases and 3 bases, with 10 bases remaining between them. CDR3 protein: CASTPWDNQPQHF. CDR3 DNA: TGTGCCAGTACTCCCTGGGACAATCAGCCCCAGCATTTT.

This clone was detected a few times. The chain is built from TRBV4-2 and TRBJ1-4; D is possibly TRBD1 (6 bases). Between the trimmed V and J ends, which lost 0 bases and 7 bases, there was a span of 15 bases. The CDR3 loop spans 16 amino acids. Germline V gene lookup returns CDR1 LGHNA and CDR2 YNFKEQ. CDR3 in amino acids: CASSQDTTGGPEKLFF. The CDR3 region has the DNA TGTGCCAGCAGCCAAGATACGACAGGCGGGCCTGAAAAACTGTTTTTT.

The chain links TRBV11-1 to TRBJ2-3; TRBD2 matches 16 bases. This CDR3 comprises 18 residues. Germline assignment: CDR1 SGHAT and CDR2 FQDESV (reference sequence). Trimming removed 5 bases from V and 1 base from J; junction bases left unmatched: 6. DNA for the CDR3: TGTGCCAGCAGCGTCGGGACTAGCGGGGGGGCCGGCACAGATACGCAGTATTTT. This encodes CASSVGTSGGAGTDTQYF.

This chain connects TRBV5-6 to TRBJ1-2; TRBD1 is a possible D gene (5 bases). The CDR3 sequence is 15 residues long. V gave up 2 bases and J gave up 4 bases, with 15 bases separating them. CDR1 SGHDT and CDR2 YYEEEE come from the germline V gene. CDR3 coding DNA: TGTGCCAGCAGCTTTAGGTCGGGGGGGAGCTATGGCTACACCTTC. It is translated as CASSFRSGGSYGYTF.

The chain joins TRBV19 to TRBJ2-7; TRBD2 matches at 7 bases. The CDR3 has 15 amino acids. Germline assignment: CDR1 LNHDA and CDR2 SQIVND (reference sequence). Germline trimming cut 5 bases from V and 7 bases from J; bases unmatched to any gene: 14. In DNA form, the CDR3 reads TGTGCCAGTAGTTACACGGGGGGAGGTTCGGGAGAGCAGTACTTC. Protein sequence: CASSYTGGGSGEQYF.

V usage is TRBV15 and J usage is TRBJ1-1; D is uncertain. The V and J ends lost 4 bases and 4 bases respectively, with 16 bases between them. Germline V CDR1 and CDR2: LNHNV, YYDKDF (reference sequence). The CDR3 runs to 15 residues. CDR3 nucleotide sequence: TGTGCCACCAGCACCCTACACAGTCGCGCCACTGAAGCTTTCTTT. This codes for CATSTLHSRATEAFF.

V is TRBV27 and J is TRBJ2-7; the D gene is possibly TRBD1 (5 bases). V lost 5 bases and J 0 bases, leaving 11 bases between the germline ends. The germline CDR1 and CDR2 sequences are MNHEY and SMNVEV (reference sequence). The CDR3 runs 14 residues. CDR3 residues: CASSTRVSSYEQYF. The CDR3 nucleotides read TGTGCCAGCAGTACCAGGGTGAGCTCCTACGAGCAGTACTTC.

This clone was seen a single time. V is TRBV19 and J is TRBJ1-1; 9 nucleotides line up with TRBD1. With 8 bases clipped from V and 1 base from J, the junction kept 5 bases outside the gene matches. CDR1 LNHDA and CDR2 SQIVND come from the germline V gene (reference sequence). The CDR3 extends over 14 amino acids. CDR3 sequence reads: CASWGTGRNTEAFF. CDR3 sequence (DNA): TGTGCCAGTTGGGGGACAGGGAGGAACACTGAAGCTTTCTTT.

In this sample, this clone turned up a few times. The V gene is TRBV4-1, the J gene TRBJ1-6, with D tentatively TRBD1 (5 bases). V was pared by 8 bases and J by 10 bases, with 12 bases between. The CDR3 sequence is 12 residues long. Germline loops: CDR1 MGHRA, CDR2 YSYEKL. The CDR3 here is CASALGGSPLHF. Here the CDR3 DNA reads TGCGCCAGCGCCCTCGGGGGATCACCCCTCCACTTT.

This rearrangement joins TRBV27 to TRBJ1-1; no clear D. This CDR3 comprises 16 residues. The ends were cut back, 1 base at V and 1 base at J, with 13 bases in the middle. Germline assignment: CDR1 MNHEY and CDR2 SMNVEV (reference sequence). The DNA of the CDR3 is TGTGCCAGCAGTTTATACCCTGCCCGGAGGAACACTGAAGCTTTCTTT. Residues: CASSLYPARRNTEAFF.

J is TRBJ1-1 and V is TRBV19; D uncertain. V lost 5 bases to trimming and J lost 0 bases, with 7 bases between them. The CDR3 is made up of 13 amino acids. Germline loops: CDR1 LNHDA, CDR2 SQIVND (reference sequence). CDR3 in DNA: TGTGCCAGTAGTTCCTCTATGAACACTGAAGCTTTCTTT. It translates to CASSSSMNTEAFF.

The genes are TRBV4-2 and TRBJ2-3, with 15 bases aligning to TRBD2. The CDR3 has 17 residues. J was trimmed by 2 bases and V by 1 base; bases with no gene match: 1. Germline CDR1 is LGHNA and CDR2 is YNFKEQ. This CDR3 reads CASSQGTSGGATDTQYF. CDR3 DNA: TGTGCCAGCAGCCAAGGGACTAGCGGGGGGGCCACAGATACGCAGTATTTT.

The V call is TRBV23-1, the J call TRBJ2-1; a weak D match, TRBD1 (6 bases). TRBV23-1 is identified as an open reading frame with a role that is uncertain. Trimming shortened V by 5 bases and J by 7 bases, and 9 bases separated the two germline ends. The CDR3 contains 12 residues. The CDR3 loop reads CASSSRGNEQFF. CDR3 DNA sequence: TGCGCCAGCAGTTCAAGGGGGAATGAGCAGTTCTTC.

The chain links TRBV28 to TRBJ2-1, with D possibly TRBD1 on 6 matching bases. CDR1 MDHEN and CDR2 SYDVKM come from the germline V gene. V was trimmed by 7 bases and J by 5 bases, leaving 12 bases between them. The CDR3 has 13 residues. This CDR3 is CASNPTGNNEQFF. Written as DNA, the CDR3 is TGTGCCAGCAACCCTACAGGGAACAATGAGCAGTTCTTC.

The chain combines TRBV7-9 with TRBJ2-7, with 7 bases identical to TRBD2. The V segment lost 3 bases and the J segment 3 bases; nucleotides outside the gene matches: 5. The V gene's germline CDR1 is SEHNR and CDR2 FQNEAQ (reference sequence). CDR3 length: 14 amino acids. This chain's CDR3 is CASSLGGGNYEQYF. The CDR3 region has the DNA TGTGCCAGCAGCTTGGGCGGGGGAAACTACGAGCAGTACTTC.

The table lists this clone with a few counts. The chain's CDR3 is CASSSGSNTEAFF. CDR3 bases: TGTGCCAGCAGCTCCGGGTCGAACACTGAAGCTTTCTTT. The gene calls are TRBV7-3 and TRBJ1-1; no clear D. The germline CDR1 and CDR2 sequences are SGHTA and FQGTGA. There are 13 residues in the CDR3. Trimming removed 4 bases at V and 1 base at J, with 7 bases between.

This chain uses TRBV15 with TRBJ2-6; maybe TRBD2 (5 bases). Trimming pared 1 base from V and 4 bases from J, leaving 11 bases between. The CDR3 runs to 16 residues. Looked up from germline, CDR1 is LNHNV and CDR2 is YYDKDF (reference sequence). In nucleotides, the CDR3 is TGTGCCACCAGCAGAGGGACTTTTGGCGGGGCCAACGTCCTGACTTTC. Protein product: CATSRGTFGGANVLTF.

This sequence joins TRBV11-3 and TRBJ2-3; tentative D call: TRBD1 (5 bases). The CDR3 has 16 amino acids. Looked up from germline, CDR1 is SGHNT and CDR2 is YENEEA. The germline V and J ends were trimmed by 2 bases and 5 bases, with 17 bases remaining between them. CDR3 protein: CASSLLAGSLGDTQYF. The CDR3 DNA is TGTGCCAGCAGCTTATTGGCAGGGTCGTTGGGAGATACGCAGTATTTT.

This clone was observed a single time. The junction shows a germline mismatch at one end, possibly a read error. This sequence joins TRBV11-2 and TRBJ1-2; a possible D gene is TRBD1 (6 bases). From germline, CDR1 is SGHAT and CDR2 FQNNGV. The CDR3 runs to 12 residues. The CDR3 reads CASSLAGAQHIF. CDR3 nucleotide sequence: TGTGCCAGCAGCTTAGCGGGGGCGCAGCATATCTTC.

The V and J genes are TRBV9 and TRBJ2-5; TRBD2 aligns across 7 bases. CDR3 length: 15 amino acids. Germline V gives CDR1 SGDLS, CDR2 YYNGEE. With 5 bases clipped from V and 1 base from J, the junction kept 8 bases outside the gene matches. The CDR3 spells CASSSGRGSQETQYF. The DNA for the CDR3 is TGTGCCAGCAGTTCCGGGCGGGGGTCCCAAGAGACCCAGTACTTC.

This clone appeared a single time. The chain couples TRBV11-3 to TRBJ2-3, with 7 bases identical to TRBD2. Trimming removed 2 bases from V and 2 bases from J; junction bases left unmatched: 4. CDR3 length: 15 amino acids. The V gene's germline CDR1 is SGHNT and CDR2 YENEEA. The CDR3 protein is CASSLIGGNTDTQYF. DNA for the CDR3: TGTGCCAGCAGCTTAATCGGGGGGAACACAGATACGCAGTATTTT.

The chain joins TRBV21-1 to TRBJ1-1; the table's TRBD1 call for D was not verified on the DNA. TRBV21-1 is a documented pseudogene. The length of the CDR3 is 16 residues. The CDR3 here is CASSESPGTTNTEAFF. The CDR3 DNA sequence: TGTGCCAGCAGTGAAAGCCCGGGGACAACGAACACTGAAGCTTTCTTT.